This is a list of T cell receptor beta chains from one sample in a study of blood T cells in healthy people across ages. TCRdb re-called the 5' RACE reads with MiXCR, one entry per CDR3 protein. The sample has approximately 670,000 distinct CDR3 sequences; roughly 43% are singletons. Sequenced input: blood. The receptors derive from a man older than 75 in good health. Both conserved end residues are part of each CDR3. D genes are given only for firm matches. Clone size is stated in some rows and not others, as once, few, many or a class when expanded.

NA TRBJ2-1 15 TRBV28 once CASRPELGTYNEQFF TGTGCCAGCAGGCCCGAGTTGGGGACTTACAATGAGCAGTTCTTC
NA TRBJ2-7 13 TRBV11-1 many CATAEGQPYEQYF TGTGCCACCGCGGAGGGACAGCCCTACGAGCAGTACTTC
TRBD1 TRBJ2-4 20 TRBV7-2 NA CASSPSGGTGGGLAKSIQYF TGTGCCAGCAGCCCCAGCGGGGGGACAGGGGGGGGTTTGGCCAAAAGCATTCAGTACTTC
NA TRBJ2-3 13 TRBV9 NA CASSVDGSDTQYF TGTGCCAGCAGCGTAGATGGTTCGGATACGCAGTATTTT
TRBD2 TRBJ2-3 18 TRBV7-9 many CASSLVSGGGPGTDTQYF TGTGCCAGCAGCTTAGTTAGCGGGGGAGGCCCCGGCACAGATACGCAGTATTTT
NA TRBJ1-5 17 TRBV10-3 NA CAISESGRASTNQPQHF TGTGCCATCAGTGAGTCGGGTCGGGCCAGCACCAATCAGCCCCAGCATTTT
NA TRBJ1-1 14 TRBV4-2 NA CASSLPGLRTEAFF TGTGCCAGCAGCCTACCGGGACTCCGGACTGAAGCTTTCTTT
TRBD1 TRBJ2-7 14 TRBV20-1 NA CSAREGQNSYEQYF TGCAGTGCTAGAGAGGGACAGAATTCCTACGAGCAGTACTTC
TRBD2 TRBJ2-3 17 TRBV7-2 few CASIIQSSGRATDTQYF TGTGCCAGTATAATCCAATCTAGCGGGAGGGCGACAGATACGCAGTATTTT
NA TRBJ2-5 14 TRBV5-1 NA CASSWDSNQETQYF TGCGCCAGCAGCTGGGATTCCAACCAAGAGACCCAGTACTTC
TRBD2 TRBJ2-7 16 TRBV9 few CASSVRAGEIQDEQYF TGTGCCAGCAGCGTAAGGGCGGGGGAGATACAGGACGAGCAGTACTTC
TRBD2 TRBJ2-4 17 TRBV2 few CASSKQVAGVGKNIQYF TGTGCCAGCAGTAAACAAGTAGCGGGAGTGGGCAAAAACATTCAGTACTTC
NA TRBJ2-5 14 TRBV7-2 few CASTLRGVQETQYF TGTGCCAGCACCCTAAGGGGTGTACAAGAGACCCAGTACTTC
TRBD1 TRBJ1-6 13 TRBV20-1 NA CSAEGGQGSPLHF TGCAGTGCCGAAGGGGGCCAGGGTTCACCCCTCCACTTT
NA TRBJ1-2 14 TRBV7-2 NA CASSLVGAGYGYTF TGTGCCAGCAGCTTAGTAGGGGCGGGCTATGGCTACACCTTC
NA TRBJ1-1 13 TRBV4-2 NA CASSQDVEVAAFF TGTGCCAGCAGCCAAGATGTTGAGGTGGCAGCTTTCTTT
NA TRBJ1-2 16 TRBV7-9 NA CASSRTPGETNYGYTF TGTGCCAGCAGTCGAACCCCAGGGGAAACTAACTATGGCTACACCTTC
TRBD1 TRBJ2-5 16 TRBV5-1 many CASSSKTGTVEETQYF TGCGCCAGCAGCTCTAAAACCGGGACAGTCGAAGAGACCCAGTACTTC
NA TRBJ2-5 14 TRBV2 NA CASSDLKLQETQYF TGTGCCAGCAGTGACCTCAAACTCCAAGAGACCCAGTACTTC
NA TRBJ2-5 12 TRBV5-6 few CASSPDSDEQYF TGTGCCAGCAGCCCCGACAGTGATGAGCAGTACTTC
NA TRBJ2-5 16 TRBV4-2 NA CASSQAQARQVETQYF TGTGCCAGCAGCCAAGCACAAGCGCGCCAGGTAGAGACCCAGTACTTC
NA TRBJ2-3 14 TRBV28 NA CASRGTPSTDTQYF TGTGCCAGCCGAGGGACACCTAGCACAGATACGCAGTATTTT
TRBD1 TRBJ2-7 15 TRBV7-9 few CASSSRTGQGYEQYF TGTGCCAGCAGCAGCCGGACAGGGCAGGGCTACGAGCAGTACTTC
TRBD2 TRBJ2-5 15 TRBV9 NA CASSVALAVGETQYF TGTGCCAGCAGCGTAGCCCTAGCGGTCGGGGAGACCCAGTACTTC
NA TRBJ1-4 11 TRBV12-3/TRBV12-4 NA CASSFAREPFF TGTGCCAGCAGTTTCGCCAGGGAACCGTTTTTT
TRBD2 TRBJ2-7 17 TRBV4-2 NA CASSQEGASGGVYEQYF TGTGCCAGCAGCCAAGAAGGGGCTTCGGGGGGAGTATACGAGCAGTACTTC
NA TRBJ2-1 19 TRBV10-3 NA CAISESTGSPTRYYNEQFF TGTGCCATCAGTGAGTCGACCGGCTCTCCGACGCGGTACTACAATGAGCAGTTCTTC
NA TRBJ2-2 14 TRBV29-1 NA CSVTGTKNTGELFF TGCAGCGTTACCGGGACAAAGAACACCGGGGAGCTGTTTTTT
TRBD1 TRBJ2-7 18 TRBV27 NA CAGSLSGPDRGYSSEQYF TGTGCCGGCAGTTTATCGGGGCCCGACAGGGGATACTCCTCCGAGCAGTACTTC
NA TRBJ1-3 15 TRBV20-1 few CSARGGTSSGNTIYF TGCAGTGCTAGAGGAGGGACAAGCTCTGGAAACACCATATATTTT
TRBD1 TRBJ2-2 15 TRBV7-2 NA CAFSWTGIDTGELFF TGTGCCTTCAGCTGGACAGGGATCGACACCGGGGAGCTGTTTTTT
TRBD1 TRBJ2-6 16 TRBV2 NA CASRDRGFSGANVLTF TGTGCCAGCAGAGACAGGGGGTTCTCTGGGGCCAACGTCCTGACTTTC
NA TRBJ2-7 14 TRBV4-1 NA CASSRGTVPYEQYF TGCGCCAGCAGCAGAGGGACCGTACCCTACGAGCAGTACTTC